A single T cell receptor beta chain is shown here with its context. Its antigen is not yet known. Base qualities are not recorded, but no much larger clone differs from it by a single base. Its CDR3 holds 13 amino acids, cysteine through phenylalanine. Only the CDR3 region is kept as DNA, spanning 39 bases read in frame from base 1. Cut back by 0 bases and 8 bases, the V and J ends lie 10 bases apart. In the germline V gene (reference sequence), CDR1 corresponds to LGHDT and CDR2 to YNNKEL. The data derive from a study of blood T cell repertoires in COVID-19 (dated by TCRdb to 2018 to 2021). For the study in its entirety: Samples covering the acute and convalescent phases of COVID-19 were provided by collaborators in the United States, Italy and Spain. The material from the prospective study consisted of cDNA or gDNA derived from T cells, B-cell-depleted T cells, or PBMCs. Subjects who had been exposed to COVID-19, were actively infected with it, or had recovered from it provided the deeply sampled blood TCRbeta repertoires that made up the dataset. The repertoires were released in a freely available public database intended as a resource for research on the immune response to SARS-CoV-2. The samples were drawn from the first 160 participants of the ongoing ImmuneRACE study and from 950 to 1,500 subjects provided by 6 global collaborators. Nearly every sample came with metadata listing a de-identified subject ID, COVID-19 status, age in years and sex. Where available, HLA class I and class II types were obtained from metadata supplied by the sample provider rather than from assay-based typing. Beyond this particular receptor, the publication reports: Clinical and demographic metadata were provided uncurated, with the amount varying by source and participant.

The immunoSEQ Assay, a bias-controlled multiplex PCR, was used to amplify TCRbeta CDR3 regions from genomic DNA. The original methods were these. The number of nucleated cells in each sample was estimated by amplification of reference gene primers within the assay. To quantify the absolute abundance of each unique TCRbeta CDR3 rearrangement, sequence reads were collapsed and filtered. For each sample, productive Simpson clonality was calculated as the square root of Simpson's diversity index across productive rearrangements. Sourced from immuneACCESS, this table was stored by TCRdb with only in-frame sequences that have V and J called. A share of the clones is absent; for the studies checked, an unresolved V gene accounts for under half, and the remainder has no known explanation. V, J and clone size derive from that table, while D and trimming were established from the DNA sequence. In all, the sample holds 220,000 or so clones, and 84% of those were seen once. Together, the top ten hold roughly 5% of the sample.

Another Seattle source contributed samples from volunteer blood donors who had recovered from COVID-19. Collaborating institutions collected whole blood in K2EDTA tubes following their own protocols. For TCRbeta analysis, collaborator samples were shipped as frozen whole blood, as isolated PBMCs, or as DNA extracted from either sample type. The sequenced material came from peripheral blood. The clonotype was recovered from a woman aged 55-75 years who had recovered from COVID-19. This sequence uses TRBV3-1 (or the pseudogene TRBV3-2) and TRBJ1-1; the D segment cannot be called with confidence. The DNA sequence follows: TGTGCCAGCAGCCAAGATCGTGGGCACGAAGCTTTCTTT. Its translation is CASSQDRGHEAFF.